This is a list of T cell receptor beta chains from one sample in a study of T cell changes during pregnancy in multiple sclerosis. The method was immunoSEQ multiplex PCR; TCRdb's version includes in-frame clones alone and lacks a portion of them. Here the sample spans around 97,000 clones, about nine tenths being singletons. Here the sequenced sample was peripheral blood, taken in the second trimester of pregnancy. All receptors come from a female donor in good health, enrolled as a control in a pregnancy study. CDR3s leave out the opening cysteine and the closing phenylalanine or tryptophan.

V gene: TRBV6-5
J gene: TRBJ2-5
CDR3 length: 13
CDR3 protein: ASSYSGTGRETQY

V gene: TRBV10-1
J gene: TRBJ2-2
CDR3 length: 16
CDR3 protein: ASLQWVAGGAHHGELF

V gene: TRBV9
J gene: TRBJ2-7
CDR3 length: 12
CDR3 protein: ASSVEGQGYEQY

V gene: TRBV6-5
J gene: TRBJ2-6
CDR3 length: 12
CDR3 protein: ASRDNSGANVLT

V gene: TRBV18
J gene: TRBJ1-1
CDR3 length: 13
CDR3 protein: ASSPWAAGGTEAF

V gene: TRBV27
J gene: TRBJ1-1
CDR3 length: 14
CDR3 protein: ASKTRAAGGFTEAF

V gene: TRBV15
J gene: TRBJ2-3
CDR3 length: 17
CDR3 protein: ATSMDRGLAGGLQDTQY

V gene: TRBV5-6
J gene: TRBJ1-1
CDR3 length: 12
CDR3 protein: ASSIRGRRNEAF

V gene: TRBV6-5
J gene: TRBJ1-1
CDR3 length: 13
CDR3 protein: ASSYRTGGNTEAF

V gene: TRBV19
J gene: TRBJ1-5
CDR3 length: 15
CDR3 protein: ASSTLPGLGSIRAQH

V gene: TRBV6-1
J gene: TRBJ2-7
CDR3 length: 16
CDR3 protein: ASSERLQGAYYRHEQY

V gene: TRBV9
J gene: TRBJ2-1
CDR3 length: 11
CDR3 protein: ASSVGTDNEQF

V gene: TRBV6-5
J gene: TRBJ2-1
CDR3 length: 12
CDR3 protein: ASSQGAGIYEQF

V gene: TRBV5-5
J gene: TRBJ1-2
CDR3 length: 13
CDR3 protein: ASSLYGTGGYGYT

V gene: TRBV25-1
J gene: TRBJ2-1
CDR3 length: 13
CDR3 protein: ASSDNLGHTNEQF

V gene: TRBV6-1
J gene: TRBJ1-5
CDR3 length: 12
CDR3 protein: ASSGTGGNQPQH

V gene: TRBV18
J gene: TRBJ2-7
CDR3 length: 13
CDR3 protein: ASSPPLAGLDEQY

V gene: TRBV29-1
J gene: TRBJ2-6
CDR3 length: 11
CDR3 protein: SVESSGANVLT

V gene: TRBV6-6
J gene: TRBJ2-7
CDR3 length: 11
CDR3 protein: ASSTGNSYEQY

V gene: TRBV5-4
J gene: TRBJ2-3
CDR3 length: 12
CDR3 protein: ASSQSGEADTQY

V gene: TRBV12-5
J gene: TRBJ1-5
CDR3 length: 11
CDR3 protein: ASGLYRGQPQH

V gene: TRBV19
J gene: TRBJ2-5
CDR3 length: 10
CDR3 protein: ASRDRGETQY

V gene: TRBV6-5
J gene: TRBJ1-1
CDR3 length: 12
CDR3 protein: ASSPLPRASEAF

V gene: TRBV10-3
J gene: TRBJ1-1
CDR3 length: 13
CDR3 protein: AITTGTGMNTEAF

V gene: TRBV2
J gene: TRBJ1-1
CDR3 length: 11
CDR3 protein: ASSRRGFTEAF

V gene: TRBV7-2
J gene: TRBJ2-4
CDR3 length: 13
CDR3 protein: ASSPRTVAKNIQY